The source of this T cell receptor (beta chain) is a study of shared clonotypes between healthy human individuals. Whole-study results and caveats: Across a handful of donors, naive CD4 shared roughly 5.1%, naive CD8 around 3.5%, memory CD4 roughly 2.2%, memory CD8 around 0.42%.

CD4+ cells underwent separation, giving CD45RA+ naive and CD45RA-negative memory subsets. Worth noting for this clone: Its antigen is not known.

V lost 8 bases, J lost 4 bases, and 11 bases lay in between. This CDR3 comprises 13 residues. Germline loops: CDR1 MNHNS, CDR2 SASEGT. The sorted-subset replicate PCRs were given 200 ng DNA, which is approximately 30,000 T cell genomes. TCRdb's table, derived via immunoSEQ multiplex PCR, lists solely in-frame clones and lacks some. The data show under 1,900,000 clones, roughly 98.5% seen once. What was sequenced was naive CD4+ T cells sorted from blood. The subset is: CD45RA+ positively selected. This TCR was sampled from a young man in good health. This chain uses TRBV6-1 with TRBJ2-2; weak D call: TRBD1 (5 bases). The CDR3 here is CASADIPTGELFF. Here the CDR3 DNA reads TGTGCCAGCGCGGACATACCCACCGGGGAGCTGTTTTTT.